The sequence of this T cell receptor beta chain was determined in a study of blood T cell repertoires in COVID-19. Study summary: The United States, Italy and Spain supplied acute and convalescent COVID-19 samples. The cDNA or gDNA used as material had been derived from T cells, B-cell-depleted T cells, or PBMCs.

In the original analysis: Amplified reference gene primers provided the basis for estimating nucleated cell counts. Sequenced by immunoSEQ multiplex PCR; TCRdb stores in-frame clones only, minus some. Clonal size and the V and J genes are those of that table, whereas D and trimming came from the DNA. Of some 140,000 clones in the sample, almost 85% were seen once. This CDR3 comprises 13 residues. V was cut by 5 bases and J by 1 base, with 7 bases left in between. Germline values: CDR1 SGHAT, CDR2 FQNNGV. This clone was recorded once. Other nucleotide sequences from this sample produce the same CDR3. The sample taken for sequencing was peripheral blood. The chain carries TRBV11-2 and TRBJ2-3; D not certain. The TCR comes from a human donor in a cohort sampled during active COVID-19. DNA for the CDR3: TGTGCCAGCAGCCGGCAGGGCACAGATACGCAGTATTTT. Protein sequence: CASSRQGTDTQYF.